This paragraph covers one TCR beta chain sequence. After removal of 0 bases from V and 7 bases from J, the junction contained 11 bases not matched to a gene. Germline CDR1 SGHVS, CDR2 FQNEAQ. CDR3 length equals 17 residues. The entry originates in a study of blood T cell repertoires in COVID-19. For the study at large: Whether acute or convalescent, the COVID-19 samples came from the United States, Italy and Spain. In each case, the material was cDNA or gDNA derived from T cells, B-cell-depleted T cells, or PBMCs.

In the source study's methods: Amplification of reference gene primers was used by the study to estimate nucleated cell counts. The method was immunoSEQ multiplex PCR; TCRdb's version includes in-frame clones alone and lacks a portion of them. From that table come the V and J calls and clone size; the DNA was used to work out D and trimming. The table has roughly 41,000 clones, 90% seen once. The TCR originated in a man aged 55 to 70 with active or convalescent COVID-19. Material: peripheral blood. V and J are TRBV7-8 and TRBJ2-1, with 8 nucleotides matching TRBD2. DNA of the CDR3: TGTGCCAGCAGCTTAGCGGAAGCGGGAGTTGAGGATAATGAGCAGTTCTTC. Translation gives CASSLAEAGVEDNEQFF.